This T cell receptor (beta chain) was sequenced during a study of cytomegalovirus exposure and HLA in healthy donors. The overall study: Earlier results showed 117 million unique TCR beta sequences derived from approximately 180 million T cells.

Both 60 Vbeta primers and 13 Jbeta primers went into the PCR. Sequencing was performed with immunoSEQ multiplex PCR; in TCRdb, only in-frame clones are kept and a portion is missing. In the table there are around 150,000 clones, about 85% of which are singletons. As regards this clone: Its target is unknown.

General study points: Despite most TCR sequences being rare, some public TCRs occurred in many donors. Within an earlier analysis, most TCR beta V segments proved productive either about 90% or about 30% of the time.

Germline V lookup: CDR1 SEHNR, CDR2 FQNEAQ (reference sequence). The V and J ends lost 4 bases and 6 bases respectively, with 16 bases between them. The CDR3 has 14 residues. This rearrangement joins TRBV7-9 to TRBJ2-7; tentatively, D is TRBD2 (7 bases). The source material was PBMCs. The TCR was taken from a human donor in good health. The CDR3 sequence is CASSSGGGAGEQYF. The CDR3 nucleotides read TGTGCCAGCAGCTCCGGTGGGGGGGCGGGCGAGCAGTACTTC.